These 21 T cell receptor beta chains were sequenced from one sample in a study of blood T cell repertoires in COVID-19. The data were produced by immunoSEQ multiplex PCR, yet TCRdb's version contains in-frame clones alone and is incomplete. The sample has 250,000 to 350,000 clones, 89% seen once; the top ten hold under 15%. Input material: peripheral blood. The source is a woman in her sixties with acute or convalescent COVID-19.

This clone has only a few counts. The rearrangement joins TRBV7-2 to TRBJ1-5; D remains unclear. V dropped 5 bases and J dropped 6 bases, with 11 bases sitting between them. Germline CDR1 is SGHTA and CDR2 is FQGNSA. This CDR3 has 13 amino acids. The chain's CDR3 is CASSPAPSQPQHF. The CDR3 DNA follows: TGTGCCAGCAGCCCAGCTCCTAGTCAGCCCCAGCATTTT. Together with reference TRBV7-2 and TRBJ1-5, the CDR3 gives the full variable domain: GAGVSQSPSNKVTEKGKDVELRCDPISGHTALYWYRQSLGQGLEFLIYFQGNSAPDKSGLPSDRFSAERTGGSVSTLTIQRTQQEDSAVYLCASSPAPSQPQHFGDGTRLSIL.

This clone occurred once. The genes are TRBV27 and TRBJ1-4; 9 nucleotides agree with TRBD1. Trimming removed 5 bases from V and 3 bases from J; junction bases left unmatched: 7. Germline CDR1 and CDR2: MNHEY and SMNVEV (reference sequence). The CDR3 extends over 16 amino acids. The CDR3 spells CASSTSQGAANEKLFF. The CDR3 DNA reads as TGTGCCAGCAGTACTTCACAGGGGGCTGCTAATGAAAAACTGTTTTTT.

This clone came up many times. This rearrangement joins TRBV24-1 to TRBJ1-3; D not resolved. The CDR3 loop spans 15 amino acids. Trimming removed 4 bases at V and 2 bases at J, with 11 bases between. CDR1 is KGHDR, CDR2 SFDVKD, per germline. CDR3 residues: CATSDPRVPGNTIYF. CDR3 nucleotide sequence: TGTGCCACCAGTGACCCGCGGGTTCCTGGAAACACCATATATTTT.

J is TRBJ2-3 and V is TRBV11-2, with a possible D match to TRBD2 (7 bases). The length of the CDR3 is 15 residues. Deletions cut 5 bases from V and 2 bases from J, with 14 bases between. The germline V gene encodes CDR1 SGHAT and CDR2 FQNNGV. The CDR3 protein is CASSPVGGDTDTQYF. CDR3 in DNA: TGTGCCAGCAGCCCCGTAGGGGGGGACACAGATACGCAGTATTTT.

V is TRBV7-9 and J is TRBJ1-1; D unresolved. This CDR3 contains 16 residues. Germline V gene data show CDR1 as SEHNR and CDR2 as FQNEAQ (reference sequence). V lost 2 bases, J lost 1 base, and 14 bases lay in between. The DNA of the CDR3 is TGTGCCAGCAGCTTACCCGCAGGTGGGTCGAACACTGAAGCTTTCTTT. Amino acids: CASSLPAGGSNTEAFF.

This chain uses TRBV15 with TRBJ1-1; TRBD1 matches 10 bases. The CDR3 is made up of 15 amino acids. Germline V gives CDR1 LNHNV, CDR2 YYDKDF (reference sequence). Trimming took 0 bases from V and 7 from J; bases not matched to a gene: 5. As DNA, the CDR3 is TGTGCCACCAGCAGAGAAGACAGGGGGCGCGGTGAAGCTTTCTTT. Protein product: CATSREDRGRGEAFF.

This chain connects TRBV7-9 to TRBJ2-1, with 10 bases identical to TRBD2. V lost 5 bases, J lost 0 bases, and 7 bases stayed unmatched. CDR1 and CDR2 (germline): SEHNR, FQNEAQ (reference sequence). The CDR3 loop spans 17 amino acids. For the CDR3, the DNA is TGTGCCAGCAGCCCATTGGTAGCGGGAGGCTCCTACAATGAGCAGTTCTTC. Amino acid sequence: CASSPLVAGGSYNEQFF.

CDR3 sequence reads: CASGPGLANNEQFF. For the CDR3, the DNA is TGTGCTAGTGGCCCGGGACTAGCTAACAATGAGCAGTTCTTC. The chain links TRBV12-5 to TRBJ2-1, with 9 bases that match TRBD2. The CDR3 sequence is 14 residues long. Losses at the gene ends were 6 bases for V and 5 bases for J; bases not matched to a gene: 5. Germline V gives CDR1 LGHNT, CDR2 FRNRAP.

The chain links TRBV20-1 to TRBJ2-5; 9 bases are a match to TRBD2. V shed 3 bases and J 2 bases; nucleotides not matched to a gene: 4. The CDR3 contains 14 residues. Germline values: CDR1 DFQATT, CDR2 SNEGSKA (reference sequence). The CDR3 is CSASVLAGQETQYF. The DNA of the CDR3 is TGCAGTGCTAGTGTTCTAGCGGGACAAGAGACCCAGTACTTC.

The chain joins TRBV19 to TRBJ1-5, with TRBD1 matching over 9 bases. The CDR3 length is 14 residues. Germline lookup yields CDR1 LNHDA and CDR2 SQIVND (reference sequence). After removal of 4 bases from V and 6 bases from J, the junction contained 4 bases not matched to a gene. The CDR3 region has the DNA TGTGCCAGTAGTAGGGACAGGGTGGGTCAGCCCCAGCATTTT. Protein sequence: CASSRDRVGQPQHF. The full variable domain, in which reference TRBV19 and TRBJ1-5 provide the parts outside the CDR3, is DGGITQSPKYLFRKEGQNVTLSCEQNLNHDAMYWYRQDPGQGLRLIYYSQIVNDFQKGDIAEGYSVSREKKESFPLTVTSAQKNPTAFYLCASSRDRVGQPQHFGDGTRLSIL.

This chain joins TRBV18 and TRBJ2-7; 7 bases match TRBD2. In germline, CDR1 is KGHSH, CDR2 LQKENI. The CDR3 length is 14 residues. J lost 0 bases, V lost 4 bases, and 3 bases had no gene match. The CDR3 region is CASSRLADSYEQYF. The CDR3 DNA is TGTGCCAGCTCACGGCTAGCGGACTCCTACGAGCAGTACTTC.

In this sample, this clone turned up a few times. The rearrangement uses TRBV9 and TRBJ2-3, with D possibly being TRBD2 (6 bases). Germline CDR1 SGDLS, CDR2 YYNGEE. This CDR3 region has 15 residues. Trimming stripped 2 bases from V and 5 bases from J, with 15 bases between. CDR3 amino acids: CASSVGGVGLDTQYF. The CDR3 bases are TGTGCCAGCAGCGTCGGCGGGGTTGGCTTAGATACGCAGTATTTT.

CDR3 sequence: CASSLTSGGYEQYF. The DNA for the CDR3 is TGTGCCAGCAGCCTTACTAGCGGAGGCTACGAGCAGTACTTC. V gene TRBV9 combines with J gene TRBJ2-7; 8 positions match TRBD2. CDR1 and CDR2 (germline): SGDLS, YYNGEE. The CDR3 loop spans 14 amino acids. The junction had 6 bases not matched to a gene; V was cut back by 4 bases and J by 3 bases.

The chain combines TRBV29-1 with TRBJ2-5; 8 positions agree with TRBD1. V lost 5 bases, J lost 0 bases, and 11 bases stayed unmatched. Germline V gives CDR1 SQVTM, CDR2 ANQGSEA. The CDR3 is 16 residues long. The CDR3 nucleotides read TGCAGCGTTCAGGGGGCCGACGCCCCGAACCAAGAGACCCAGTACTTC. Its translation: CSVQGADAPNQETQYF.

The genes are TRBV6-2 or TRBV6-3 and TRBJ2-7; perhaps TRBD2 as D (6 bases). Trimming removed 0 bases from V and 0 bases from J, with 21 bases in between. Germline V gene lookup returns CDR1 MNHEY and CDR2 SVGEGT. The CDR3 length is 19 residues. CDR3 coding DNA: TGTGCCAGCAGTTACTCGATTCTGGAGGGCCTGCCCTCCTCCTACGAGCAGTACTTC. This encodes CASSYSILEGLPSSYEQYF.

The chain employs TRBV27 and TRBJ1-2; 10 bases line up with TRBD1. CDR1 is MNHEY, CDR2 SMNVEV, per germline (reference sequence). V shed 6 bases, J shed 5 bases, and the junction held 3 bases outside the gene matches. The length of the CDR3 is 13 residues. CDR3 region: CASSGQGVYGYTF. The CDR3 DNA reads as TGTGCCAGCAGCGGACAGGGGGTATATGGCTACACCTTC.

CDR3 protein: CASSFLAGAPFF. Written as DNA, the CDR3 is TGCGCCAGCAGCTTCCTAGCGGGGGCCCCCTTCTTC. The chain couples TRBV5-1 to TRBJ2-1, with 10 bases fitting TRBD2. Germline lookup yields CDR1 SGHRS and CDR2 YFSETQ. The CDR3 runs 12 residues. Trimming took 2 bases from V and 16 from J; bases not matched to a gene: 6.

The CDR3 spells CASSSPGQALNTEAFF. CDR3 bases: TGTGCCAGCAGCTCCCCAGGACAGGCCTTGAACACTGAAGCTTTCTTT. This chain connects TRBV28 to TRBJ1-1, with 7 bases fitting TRBD1. V was pared by 6 bases and J by 0 bases, with 10 bases of the junction left unmatched. This CDR3 contains 16 residues. Per germline, CDR1 MDHEN and CDR2 SYDVKM.

The chain links TRBV5-1 to TRBJ2-1; D may be TRBD1 (5 bases). CDR3 size: 16 residues. From germline, CDR1 is SGHRS and CDR2 YFSETQ. Trimming shortened V by 1 base and J by 5 bases, and 16 bases separated the two germline ends. As DNA, the CDR3 is TGCGCCAGCAGCTTGTCTAGGCTGGGGCGGAACAATGAGCAGTTCTTC. The encoded protein is CASSLSRLGRNNEQFF.

This rearrangement joins TRBV11-2 to TRBJ2-7; D is ambiguous. CDR3 length equals 15 residues. The V end lost 1 base, the J end lost 3 bases, and 13 bases lay between the germline ends. Germline V CDR1 and CDR2: SGHAT, FQNNGV. Here the CDR3 reads CASSLGTAGNYEQYF. The DNA of the CDR3 is TGTGCCAGCAGCTTAGGAACAGCTGGTAACTACGAGCAGTACTTC.

The V call is TRBV28, the J call TRBJ1-1, with D perhaps TRBD1 (5 bases). Trimming pared 5 bases from V and 7 bases from J, leaving 17 bases between. The CDR3 runs to 14 residues. In germline, CDR1 is MDHEN, CDR2 SYDVKM. CDR3 residues: CASSISLGEDEAFF. The CDR3 DNA follows: TGTGCCAGCAGTATCTCTTTGGGGGAGGATGAAGCTTTCTTT. Full variable domain (outside the CDR3, taken from reference TRBV28 and TRBJ1-1): DVKVTQSSRYLVKRTGEKVFLECVQDMDHENMFWYRQDPGLGLRLIYFSYDVKMKEKGDIPEGYSVSREKKERFSLILESASTNQTSMYLCASSISLGEDEAFFGQGTRLTVV.